The 30 T cell receptor beta chains given below trace back to one sample, sequenced in a study of cytomegalovirus exposure and HLA in healthy donors. The PCR used 60 Vbeta and 13 Jbeta primers. Sequencing used immunoSEQ multiplex PCR; TCRdb keeps in-frame clones, though not all of them. The sample comprises under 150,000 clones, around three quarters of which are singletons, and 1.5% to 2.5% rests with the top ten. The sample consisted of PBMCs. These receptors were obtained from a man aged 18-30 years in good health and CMV-seronegative.

The chain recombines TRBV5-1 with TRBJ1-2; D is possibly TRBD1 (6 bases). Germline V CDR1 and CDR2: SGHRS, YFSETQ. The CDR3 loop spans 14 amino acids. The V end lost 4 bases, the J end lost 0 bases, and 10 bases lay between the germline ends. The CDR3 region is CASSQGHPNYGYTF. The CDR3 DNA reads as TGCGCCAGCAGCCAGGGACATCCTAACTATGGCTACACCTTC.

The chain carries TRBV27 and TRBJ1-2; 7 bases match TRBD1. The CDR3 is 13 residues long. V shed 6 bases, J shed 5 bases, and the junction held 6 bases outside the gene matches. Germline V gene sequence: CDR1 MNHEY, CDR2 SMNVEV (reference sequence). The CDR3 DNA is TGTGCCAGCAGGAGGGGGCCACAGTATGGCTACACCTTC. Protein product: CASRRGPQYGYTF.

The genes are TRBV28 and TRBJ2-7; 11 nucleotides match TRBD1. The V and J ends lost 3 bases and 3 bases, in that order; junction bases with no gene match: 25. The CDR3 contains 22 residues. Looked up from germline, CDR1 is MDHEN and CDR2 is SYDVKM. The CDR3 nucleotides are TGTGCCAGCAGTTTTGGCCGAGGACAGGGGGCGTCTATCCCCCTGGAGGGCTACGAGCAGTACTTC. Protein product: CASSFGRGQGASIPLEGYEQYF.

V gene TRBV20-1 combines with J gene TRBJ2-5; D remains ambiguous. Per the germline V gene, CDR1 is DFQATT and CDR2 is SNEGSKA (reference sequence). CDR3 size: 11 residues. Trimming removed 2 bases at V and 5 bases at J, with 6 bases between. DNA for the CDR3: TGCAGTGCTAGACCTTCGGAGACCCAGTACTTC. Translated: CSARPSETQYF.

This sequence joins TRBV19 and TRBJ2-2, with TRBD2 identical over 10 bases. V trimming: 5 bases; J trimming: 6 bases; junction bases outside the gene matches: 12. The germline V gene has CDR1 LNHDA and CDR2 SQIVND (reference sequence). The CDR3 is made up of 17 amino acids. CDR3 nucleotides: TGTGCCAGTAGTGACCGTTTAAGGAGCGGGAGGGCCGGGGAGCTGTTTTTT. Its protein is CASSDRLRSGRAGELFF.

The chain carries TRBV11-2 and TRBJ1-3; TRBD1 agrees at 8 bases. Germline V gene sequence: CDR1 SGHAT, CDR2 FQNNGV. This CDR3 is 15 amino acids long. Germline trimming cut 4 bases from V and 2 bases from J; bases unmatched to any gene: 4. The CDR3 protein is CASSYRTGTGNTIYF. CDR3 bases: TGTGCCAGCAGCTACCGGACAGGGACTGGAAACACCATATATTTT.

This chain links TRBV30 with TRBJ2-1, with a possible D match to TRBD2 (5 bases). This CDR3 contains 13 residues. The germline V gene has CDR1 GTSNPN and CDR2 SVGIG (reference sequence). V was pared by 4 bases and J by 8 bases, with 15 bases between. The CDR3 bases are TGTGCCTGGATCGGTGGCGGGTACTATGAGCAGTTCTTC. Amino acids: CAWIGGGYYEQFF.

V is TRBV7-3 and J is TRBJ1-1; 9 bases are a match to TRBD1. Germline assignment: CDR1 SGHTA and CDR2 FQGTGA. With 5 bases clipped from V and 0 bases from J, the junction kept 7 bases outside the gene matches. This CDR3 has 16 residues. CDR3 amino acids: CASSPDRGGVNTEAFF. In DNA form, the CDR3 reads TGTGCCAGCAGCCCGGACAGGGGCGGGGTGAACACTGAAGCTTTCTTT.

The chain is built from TRBV11-2 and TRBJ1-6, with a weak D call TRBD1 (6 bases). The germline V gene has CDR1 SGHAT and CDR2 FQNNGV. The CDR3 has 15 residues. Trimming removed 6 bases at V and 9 bases at J, with 18 bases between. CDR3 in DNA: TGTGCCAGCAGTTCCCCCGGGCGGGGGGCTTCACCCCTCCACTTT. Encoded protein: CASSSPGRGASPLHF.

This rearrangement joins TRBV9 to TRBJ2-7; possible D gene TRBD2, 6 bases. Germline assignment: CDR1 SGDLS and CDR2 YYNGEE. The germline V and J ends were trimmed by 0 bases and 3 bases, with 10 bases remaining between them. The CDR3 contains 14 residues. The CDR3 spells CASSVGRGNYEQYF. The CDR3 DNA sequence: TGTGCCAGCAGCGTAGGGCGGGGTAACTACGAGCAGTACTTC.

This chain connects TRBV5-8 to TRBJ1-1; no reliable D call. The V end lost 1 base, the J end lost 3 bases, and 13 bases lay between the germline ends. Germline CDR1 is SGHTS and CDR2 is YDEGEE. This CDR3 contains 15 residues. CDR3 region: CASSLLISQDTEAFF. DNA of the CDR3: TGTGCCAGCAGCTTGTTAATTTCGCAGGACACTGAAGCTTTCTTT.

The chain uses TRBV18 and TRBJ1-1, with 8 nucleotides matching TRBD1. CDR1 is KGHSH, CDR2 LQKENI, per germline. With V trimmed by 3 bases and J by 5 bases, 8 bases remained unmatched. There are 15 residues in the CDR3. CDR3 amino acids: CASSPVQGANTEAFF. CDR3 DNA sequence: TGTGCCAGCTCACCGGTCCAGGGGGCAAATACTGAAGCTTTCTTT.

A few counts support this clone. The V gene is TRBV10-2, the J gene TRBJ2-3; D possibly corresponds to TRBD2 (5 bases). The germline CDR1 and CDR2 sequences are WSHSY and SAAADI. The CDR3 runs 15 residues. With 7 bases removed from V and 2 bases from J, the gap between germline ends came to 16 bases. CDR3 coding DNA: TGCGCCAGCATCGCCGGGCTCGGGGACACAGATACGCAGTATTTT. Encoded protein: CASIAGLGDTDTQYF.

This chain joins TRBV7-9 and TRBJ1-2, with unresolved D. The CDR3 is made up of 15 amino acids. CDR1 and CDR2 (germline): SEHNR, FQNEAQ (reference sequence). The ends were cut back, 4 bases at V and 3 bases at J, with 15 bases in the middle. CDR3 region: CASSSSRPADYGYTF. For the CDR3, the DNA is TGTGCCAGCAGCTCGTCTCGGCCCGCGGACTATGGCTACACCTTC.

The chain links TRBV28 to TRBJ1-5; a possible D gene is TRBD1 (5 bases). Per the germline V gene, CDR1 is MDHEN and CDR2 is SYDVKM. This CDR3 has 19 residues. V was clipped by 2 bases and J by 0 bases, with 20 bases between them. In DNA, the CDR3 is TGTGCCAGCAGTTTAATAAAAGGGCGGAGACAGATTAGCAATCAGCCCCAGCATTTT. It codes for CASSLIKGRRQISNQPQHF.

This chain joins TRBV10-3 and TRBJ1-6; D possibly corresponds to TRBD1 (6 bases). The CDR3 has 15 amino acids. The V gene's germline CDR1 is ENHRY and CDR2 SYGVKD. Deletions cut 8 bases from V and 7 bases from J, with 18 bases between. The DNA for the CDR3 is TGTGCCATCGGGGGGGGCAGCCCCATCAATTCACCCCTCCACTTT. As protein: CAIGGGSPINSPLHF.

V and J are TRBV5-6 and TRBJ1-2; TRBD1 aligns across 7 bases. Trimming cost V 2 bases and J 4 bases; bases outside gene matches: 8. CDR3 length equals 15 residues. Germline V gene lookup returns CDR1 SGHDT and CDR2 YYEEEE. The CDR3 protein is CASSFDRKGAYGYTF. The CDR3 region has the DNA TGTGCCAGCAGCTTCGATCGCAAGGGGGCCTATGGCTACACCTTC. The complete variable domain, with remaining parts taken from reference TRBV5-6 and TRBJ1-2, reads DAGVTQSPTHLIKTRGQQVTLRCSPKSGHDTVSWYQQALGQGPQFIFQYYEEEERQRGNFPDRFSGHQFPNYSSELNVNALLLGDSALYLCASSFDRKGAYGYTFGSGTRLTVV.

Written as DNA, the CDR3 is TGTGCCTGGGATATGGACAGGGCACCACGAGGGCAGTACTTC. Protein product: CAWDMDRAPRGQYF. This sequence joins TRBV30 and TRBJ2-7; 8 nucleotides match TRBD1. Germline V CDR1 and CDR2: GTSNPN, SVGIG (reference sequence). The V segment lost 5 bases and the J segment 9 bases; nucleotides outside the gene matches: 15. The CDR3 covers 14 residues. The variable domain in full, completed from reference TRBV30 and TRBJ2-7, reads SQTIHQWPATLVQPVGSPLSLECTVEGTSNPNLYWYRQAAGRGLQLLFYSVGIGQISSEVPQNLSASRPQDRQFILSSKKLLLSDSGFYLCAWDMDRAPRGQYFGPGTRLTVT.

V gene TRBV7-9 combines with J gene TRBJ1-2, with 10 positions matching TRBD1. The V gene's germline CDR1 is SEHNR and CDR2 FQNEAQ (reference sequence). With 5 bases clipped from V and 6 bases from J, the junction kept 9 bases outside the gene matches. The CDR3 extends over 15 amino acids. The CDR3 coding sequence is TGTGCCAGCAGCACAACGACAGGGGGCTGGCATGGCTACACCTTC. It encodes CASSTTTGGWHGYTF.

The chain has TRBV7-3 and TRBJ2-1; tentatively, D is TRBD1 (5 bases). In germline, CDR1 is SGHTA, CDR2 FQGTGA. This CDR3 spans 14 amino acids. Trimming removed 3 bases at V and 0 bases at J, with 6 bases between. The CDR3 sequence is CASSFDSSYNEQFF. The CDR3 DNA reads TGTGCCAGCAGCTTCGACAGCTCCTACAATGAGCAGTTCTTC.

This chain joins TRBV5-1 and TRBJ2-1; D not resolved. Per germline, CDR1 SGHRS and CDR2 YFSETQ. V lost 2 bases and J 6 bases, leaving 12 bases between the germline ends. This CDR3 is 14 amino acids long. The CDR3 protein is CASSFRKPLNEQFF. CDR3 DNA: TGCGCCAGCAGCTTCCGAAAGCCTCTCAATGAGCAGTTCTTC. The full variable domain, completed using reference TRBV5-1 and TRBJ2-1, is KAGVTQTPRYLIKTRGQQVTLSCSPISGHRSVSWYQQTPGQGLQFLFEYFSETQRNKGNFPGRFSGRQFSNSRSEMNVSTLELGDSALYLCASSFRKPLNEQFFGPGTRLTVL.

V usage is TRBV27 and J usage is TRBJ2-7; 7 bases align to TRBD1. V gave up 3 bases and J gave up 2 bases; unmatched junction bases: 4. Germline CDR1 MNHEY, CDR2 SMNVEV (reference sequence). The CDR3 contains 14 residues. CDR3 in amino acids: CASSFGTETYEQYF. CDR3 in DNA: TGTGCCAGCAGTTTCGGGACAGAGACCTACGAGCAGTACTTC.

This chain uses TRBV23-1 with TRBJ2-7; the D gene is possibly TRBD1 (6 bases). TRBV23-1 is an ORF, with its function uncertain. The CDR3 extends over 14 amino acids. V lost 3 bases, J lost 3 bases, and 12 bases lay in between. The DNA for the CDR3 is TGCGCCAGCAGTCACACAGGGCTTAACTACGAGCAGTACGTC. This sequence encodes CASSHTGLNYEQYV.

The CDR3 spells CASSPQAAGAGNTIYF. CDR3 bases: TGTGCCAGCAGCCCCCAGGCGGCGGGGGCCGGAAACACCATATATTTT. The rearrangement joins TRBV9 to TRBJ1-3; perhaps TRBD1 as D (6 bases). This CDR3 comprises 16 residues. Germline lookup yields CDR1 SGDLS and CDR2 YYNGEE. Trimming removed 4 bases at V and 4 bases at J, with 18 bases between.

This chain joins TRBV7-9 and TRBJ2-1; 8 bases map to TRBD2. The ends lost 4 bases at V and 5 bases at J; junction bases unmatched: 7. The CDR3 has 15 residues. The V gene's germline CDR1 is SEHNR and CDR2 FQNEAQ (reference sequence). CDR3 DNA: TGTGCCAGCAGCTCCACTAGCGGACTCCACAATGAGCAGTTCTTC. Translating it yields CASSSTSGLHNEQFF.

V and J are TRBV14 and TRBJ2-7; no firm D call. The V and J ends lost 1 base and 0 bases respectively, with 4 bases between them. The germline gives CDR1 SGHDN, CDR2 FVKESK. This CDR3 comprises 13 residues. DNA for the CDR3: TGTGCCAGCAGCCAAGCAGACTCCTACGAGCAGTACTTC. This codes for CASSQADSYEQYF.

The rearrangement uses TRBV28 and TRBJ2-7; TRBD2 might be the D (5 bases). The CDR3 is 12 residues long. Germline CDR1 MDHEN, CDR2 SYDVKM. Trimming pared 7 bases from V and 2 bases from J, leaving 9 bases between. CDR3 sequence (DNA): TGTGCCAGCACTCGGGATACCTACGAGCAGTACTTC. Protein: CASTRDTYEQYF.

The rearrangement links TRBV11-1 to TRBJ2-7, with D possibly TRBD1 on 5 matching bases. The CDR3 has 15 residues. Germline V gives CDR1 SGHAT, CDR2 FQDESV (reference sequence). V gave up 5 bases and J gave up 0 bases, with 14 bases separating them. CDR3 sequence: CASSIGVPGSYEQYF. CDR3 sequence (DNA): TGTGCCAGCAGCATAGGGGTTCCAGGCTCCTACGAGCAGTACTTC.

There are a few counts of this clone. CDR3 in DNA: TGTGCCATCGGTAGAGCGAACACCGGGGAGCTGTTTTTT. Translating gives CAIGRANTGELFF. The rearrangement joins TRBV10-3 to TRBJ2-2, with no clear D. This CDR3 spans 13 amino acids. V gave up 8 bases and J gave up 0 bases, with 7 bases separating them. The germline gives CDR1 ENHRY, CDR2 SYGVKD.

The chain couples TRBV28 to TRBJ2-7; TRBD2 agrees at 8 bases. The trim removed 4 bases at V and 0 bases at J, leaving 2 bases unmatched. Germline lookup yields CDR1 MDHEN and CDR2 SYDVKM. The CDR3 has 14 amino acids. The CDR3 loop is CASSSSGFSYEQYF. CDR3 bases: TGTGCCAGCAGTTCTAGCGGGTTCTCCTACGAGCAGTACTTC.